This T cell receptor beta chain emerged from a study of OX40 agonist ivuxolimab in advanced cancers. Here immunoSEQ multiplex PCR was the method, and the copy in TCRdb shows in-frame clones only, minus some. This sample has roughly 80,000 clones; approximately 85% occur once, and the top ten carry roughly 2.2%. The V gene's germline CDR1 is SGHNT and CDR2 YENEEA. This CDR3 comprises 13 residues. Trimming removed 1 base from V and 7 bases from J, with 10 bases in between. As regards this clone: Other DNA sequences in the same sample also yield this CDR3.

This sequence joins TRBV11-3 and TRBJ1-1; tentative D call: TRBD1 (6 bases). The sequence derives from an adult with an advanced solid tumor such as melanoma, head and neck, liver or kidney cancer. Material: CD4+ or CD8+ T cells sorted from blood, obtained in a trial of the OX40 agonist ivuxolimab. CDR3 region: CASSLGGGGEAFF. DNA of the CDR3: TGTGCCAGCAGCTTAGGTGGGGGCGGTGAAGCTTTCTTT.